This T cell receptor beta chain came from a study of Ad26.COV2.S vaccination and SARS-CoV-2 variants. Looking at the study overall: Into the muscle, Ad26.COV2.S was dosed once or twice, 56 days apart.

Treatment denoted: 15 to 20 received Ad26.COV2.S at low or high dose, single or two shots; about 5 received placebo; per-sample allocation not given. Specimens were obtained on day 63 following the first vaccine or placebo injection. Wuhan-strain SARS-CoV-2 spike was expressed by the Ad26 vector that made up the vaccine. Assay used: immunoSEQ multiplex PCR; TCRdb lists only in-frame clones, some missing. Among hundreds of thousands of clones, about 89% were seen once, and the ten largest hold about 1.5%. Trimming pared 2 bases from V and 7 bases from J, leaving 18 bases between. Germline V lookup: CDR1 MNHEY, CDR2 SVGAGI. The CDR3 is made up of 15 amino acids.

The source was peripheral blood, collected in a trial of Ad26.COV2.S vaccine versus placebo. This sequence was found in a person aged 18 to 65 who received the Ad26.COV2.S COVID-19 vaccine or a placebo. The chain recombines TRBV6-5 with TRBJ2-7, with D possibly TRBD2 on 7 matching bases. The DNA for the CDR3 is TGTGCCAGCAGTTACATCGCGGGGGCGCTCGGGGAGCAGTACTTC. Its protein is CASSYIAGALGEQYF.